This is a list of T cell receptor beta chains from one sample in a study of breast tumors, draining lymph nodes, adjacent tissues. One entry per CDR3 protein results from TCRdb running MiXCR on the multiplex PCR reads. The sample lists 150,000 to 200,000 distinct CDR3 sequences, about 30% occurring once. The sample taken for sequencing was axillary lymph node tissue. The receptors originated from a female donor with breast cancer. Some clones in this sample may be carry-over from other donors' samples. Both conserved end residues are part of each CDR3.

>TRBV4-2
CASSLINSVNEQFF
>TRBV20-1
CTRPRVDYGYTF
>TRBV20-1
CMPGTDLNRGYTF
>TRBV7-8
CASSPRGRNTIYF
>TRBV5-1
CASSLGDREKGTEAFF
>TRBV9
CASSVTSGSSADTQYF
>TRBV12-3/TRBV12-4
CASGLRELNTEAFF
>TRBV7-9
CASSLLGQGNTF
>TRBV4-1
CASSPNKGGRVYEQYF
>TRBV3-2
CASSQGASGRYEQYF
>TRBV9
CASSDTGTGSGEQYF
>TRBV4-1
CASSQDLRVHYGYTF
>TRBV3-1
CASGRGGFNYGYTF
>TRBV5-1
CASSPRLAGAHEQYF
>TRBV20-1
CSARDRGEGYTF
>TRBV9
CASSVEAGTSLGGTQYF
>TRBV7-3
CASSFISNQPQHF
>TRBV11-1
CASSSTDRREQFF
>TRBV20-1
CSARRGGGFLYNEQFF
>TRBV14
CASSQDYGGLNYGYTF
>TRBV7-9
CASSPGLLNEKLFF
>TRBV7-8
CASSLSSTGKGTQHF
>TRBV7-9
CASSFISGGEREQYF
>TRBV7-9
CASSPDSSPLHF
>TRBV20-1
CSANMSGSPRDTQYF
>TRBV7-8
CASSLRGEGGYTF
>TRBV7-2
CASSSGTSGRTDTQYF
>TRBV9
CASRPGNEQFF
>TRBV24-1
CATSDSGTGDGYTF
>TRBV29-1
CSVGESPNSPLHF
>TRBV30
CAYVDWTKAVRDLHF
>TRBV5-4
CASSLAGRATNEKLFF
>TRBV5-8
CASSFQGVLQPQHF
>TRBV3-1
CASSQDGRGAYGYTF
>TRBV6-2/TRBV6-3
CASSYSGLEQFF
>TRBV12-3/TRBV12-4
CASSLVTGQQETQYF
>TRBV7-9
CASSIEGSRTDTQYF
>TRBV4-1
CASSQDGGGGAVDEKLFF
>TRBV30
CAWSVVQTEQYF
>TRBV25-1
CASSEFVGAVSSYNEQFF
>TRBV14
CASSQDGIYTEASF
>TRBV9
CVSSVAGSGSVKETQYF
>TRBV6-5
CASSPRGGTGNIEQFF